Presented here are 12 T cell receptor delta chains from one specimen sequenced in a study of Vδ1+ human thymocytes. The study, taken as a whole, reports: Thymic TRG and TRD repertoires appeared highly polyclonal.

RNA was extracted from the cells and then reverse transcribed. CDR3 amplicons came from multiplex PCR with pooled V-gene forward and constant-region reverse primers. TCRdb re-analyzed the multiplex PCR reads via CATT. The data show tens of thousands of delta-chain clones, 8% to 10% seen once. Their specific antigens are unknown. Material: Vdelta1+ gamma-delta thymocytes from the thymus. As to subset: FACS-sorted CD3+ TCRalphabeta- TCRVdelta1+ TCRVdelta2- thymocytes. These receptors came from a child under three years old who had congenital heart surgery.

The chain carries TRDV1 and TRDJ1; a weak D match, TRDD2 (6 bases). The CDR3 spans 17 residues. Germline CDR1 and CDR2: TSWWSYY and QGS. Trimming removed 0 bases at V and 0 bases at J, with 14 bases between. The CDR3 loop is CALGELLLPPYTDKLIF. For the CDR3, the DNA is TGTGCTCTTGGGGAACTACTCCTACCCCCTTACACCGATAAACTCATCTTT.

This clone was recorded a few times. The chain joins TRDV1 to TRDJ1; 11 bases are shared with TRDD3. There are 22 residues in the CDR3. Germline lookup yields CDR1 TSWWSYY and CDR2 QGS. With 0 bases clipped from V and 6 bases from J, the junction kept 24 bases outside the gene matches. The DNA for the CDR3 is TGTGCTCTTGGGGAACTAGGTCCTCTTCGTACTGGGGGATATGTGAGCCCTTATAAACTCATCTTT. This gives the protein CALGELGPLRTGGYVSPYKLIF.

The rearrangement joins TRDV2 to TRDJ1; D is perhaps TRDD2 (8 bases). CDR1 is GEAIGNYY and CDR2 is EKD in the germline V gene. The CDR3 sequence is 22 residues long. The V end was cut by 6 bases, the J end by 0 bases, with 37 bases between. The chain's CDR3 is CACNRPSYNRGMCKGHTDKLIF. CDR3 DNA: TGTGCCTGTAACAGGCCTTCCTATAACCGGGGGATGTGTAAGGGGCACACCGATAAACTCATCTTT.

This clone was recorded only once. The V and J genes are TRDV1 and TRDJ1, with 8 bases lining up with TRDD3. TCRdb gives no J gene; it was assigned here by matching the DNA to germline. The germline V gene has CDR1 TSWWSYY and CDR2 QGS. J lost 7 bases, V lost 0 bases, and 25 bases had no gene match. This CDR3 contains 21 residues. The CDR3 loop reads CALGELEKSPGLGERGGKLIF. CDR3 sequence (DNA): TGTGCTCTTGGGGAACTAGAAAAATCCCCGGGGCTGGGGGAGAGAGGCGGTAAACTCATCTTT.

This rearrangement joins TRDV1 to TRDJ1, with D perhaps matching TRDD3 (7 bases). CDR3 size: 19 residues. V was cut by 2 bases and J by 4 bases, with 26 bases left in between. The germline CDR1 and CDR2 sequences are TSWWSYY and QGS. The CDR3 region has the DNA TGTGCTCTTGGGGAATCGTCCTACGTGGGTACTGGGGTCGTCGATAAACTCATCTTT. Translated, it gives CALGESSYVGTGVVDKLIF.

The chain combines TRDV1 with TRDJ1, with 9 bases aligning to TRDD2. The germline V gene encodes CDR1 TSWWSYY and CDR2 QGS. With V trimmed by 1 base and J by 0 bases, 21 bases remained unmatched. This CDR3 is 22 amino acids long. The CDR3 loop is CALGEPGLPTHTRTFHTDKLIF. CDR3 coding DNA: TGTGCTCTTGGGGAACCCGGCCTTCCTACTCATACCAGGACCTTCCACACCGATAAACTCATCTTT.

The chain has TRDV1 and TRDJ1, with D perhaps being TRDD2 or TRDD3 (7 bases each). The CDR3 contains 21 residues. Trimming cost V 2 bases and J 2 bases, with 30 bases left between them. In germline, CDR1 is TSWWSYY, CDR2 QGS. DNA of the CDR3: TGTGCTCTTGGGGAAGGATTTCCCGTTCCTACAGTTCTGGGGGCGACCGATAAACTCATCTTT. It yields the protein CALGEGFPVPTVLGATDKLIF.

The chain couples TRDV1 to TRDJ1; D might be TRDD3 (7 bases). The V and J ends lost 3 bases and 4 bases respectively, with 27 bases between them. The CDR3 extends over 19 amino acids. Germline V gene sequence: CDR1 TSWWSYY, CDR2 QGS. The CDR3, as DNA: TGTGCTCTTGGGGAGCTTCCTTTAGGGATACTGCTAAGGGGCGATAAACTCATCTTT. Protein product: CALGELPLGILLRGDKLIF.

The V gene was left uncalled, and the J gene is TRDJ1; the D segment call TRDD3 is taken from the table without a DNA check. The CDR3 spans 19 residues. CDR3 DNA: TGTGCTCTTGGGGAATTAACCCCTCGGGGGATCCCATACACCGATGAACTCATCTTT. Translating it yields CALGELTPRGIPYTDELIF.

This clone was counted between two and nine times. This sequence joins TRDV1 and TRDJ1; D not certain. Germline V gene lookup returns CDR1 TSWWSYY and CDR2 QGS. The V end lost 2 bases, the J end lost 0 bases, and 22 bases lay between the germline ends. This CDR3 comprises 19 residues. The CDR3 region has the DNA TGTGCTCTTGGGGAAAATCCTTACTTGGGACCTGATTACACCGATAAACTCATCTTT. Protein product: CALGENPYLGPDYTDKLIF.

This clone came up once. The J gene was recorded as TRDJ1; no V gene was called; the tabulated D call, TRDD3, remains unverified against the DNA. The CDR3 extends over 17 amino acids. CDR3 amino acids: CALGGFTGGYGPDKLIF. The CDR3 DNA is TGTGCTCTTGGGGGCTTCACTGGGGGATACGGTCCCGATAAACTCATCTTT.

This clone was counted only a few times. The rearrangement uses TRDV1 and TRDJ1; D perhaps matches TRDD2 (5 bases). CDR1 is TSWWSYY and CDR2 is QGS in the germline V gene. Trimming took off 0 bases at V and 4 bases at J, with 27 bases between the two ends. The CDR3 loop spans 20 amino acids. CDR3: CALGELRGAWTYRVGDKLIF. The DNA of the CDR3 is TGTGCTCTTGGGGAACTAAGGGGTGCGTGGACCTACAGGGTGGGCGATAAACTCATCTTT.